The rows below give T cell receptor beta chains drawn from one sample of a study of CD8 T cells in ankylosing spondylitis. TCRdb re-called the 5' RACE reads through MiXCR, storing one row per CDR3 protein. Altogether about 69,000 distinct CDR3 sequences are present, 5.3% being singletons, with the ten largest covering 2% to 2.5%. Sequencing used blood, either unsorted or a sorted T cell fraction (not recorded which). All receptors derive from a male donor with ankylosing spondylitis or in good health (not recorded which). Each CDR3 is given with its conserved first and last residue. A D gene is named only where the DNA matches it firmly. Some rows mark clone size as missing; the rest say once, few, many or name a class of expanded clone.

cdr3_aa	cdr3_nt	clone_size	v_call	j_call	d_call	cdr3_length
CASSLGAGVNNQPQHF	TGCGCCAGCAGTCTTGGTGCAGGGGTAAACAATCAGCCCCAGCATTTT	many	TRBV4-1	TRBJ1-5	NA	16
CASSAPGGYNEQFF	TGTGCCAGCAGCGCCCCGGGGGGCTACAATGAGCAGTTCTTC	many	TRBV5-4	TRBJ2-1	TRBD2	14
CAWSGGGVTQYF	TGTGCCTGGAGCGGGGGGGGAGTGACCCAGTACTTC	many	TRBV30	TRBJ2-5	TRBD2	12
CASTPDTAFPYGYTF	TGTGCCAGCACCCCCGACACCGCTTTCCCCTATGGCTACACCTTC	many	TRBV9	TRBJ1-2	NA	15
CASSLSVGGRDQETQYF	TGTGCCAGCAGCTTAAGTGTCGGGGGCAGGGATCAAGAGACCCAGTACTTC	many	TRBV7-7	TRBJ2-5	NA	17
CASSVEGAKAGELFF	TGTGCCAGCAGTGTCGAGGGGGCGAAAGCCGGGGAGCTGTTTTTT	many	TRBV2	TRBJ2-2	TRBD1	15
CASSPLRDPGSEAFF	TGTGCCAGCTCACCACTGCGGGATCCAGGCTCTGAAGCTTTCTTT	many	TRBV18	TRBJ1-1	NA	15
CASSQTSGGELFF	TGTGCCAGCAGCCAGACTAGCGGGGGAGAGCTGTTTTTT	many	TRBV7-2	TRBJ2-2	TRBD2	13
CASSLGGQGQPQHF	TGCGCCAGCAGCTTGGGGGGGCAGGGTCAGCCCCAGCATTTT	many	TRBV5-1	TRBJ1-5	NA	14
CSARFDNQPQHF	TGCAGTGCTAGATTCGATAATCAGCCCCAGCATTTT	many	TRBV20-1	TRBJ1-5	NA	12
CASSPLTGPLNTEAFF	TGTGCCAGCTCACCGTTGACAGGACCACTTAACACTGAAGCTTTCTTT	many	TRBV18	TRBJ1-1	NA	16
CARLPPRETQYF	TGTGCCCGCCTCCCCCCACGGGAGACCCAGTACTTC	many	TRBV19	TRBJ2-5	NA	12
CASSQERGTLQFF	TGTGCCAGCAGCCAAGAACGGGGAACTCTTCAGTTCTTC	many	TRBV3-1	TRBJ2-1	NA	13
CASSLEMGSGNTIYF	TGTGCCAGCAGTTTAGAGATGGGTTCTGGAAACACCATATATTTT	many	TRBV12-3/TRBV12-4	TRBJ1-3	NA	15
CASSPSSSYEQYF	TGTGCCAGTAGTCCCTCCTCCTCCTACGAGCAGTACTTC	many	TRBV19	TRBJ2-7	NA	13
CASSLRGEDTQYF	TGTGCCAGCAGCTTACGCGGGGAAGATACGCAGTATTTT	many	TRBV13	TRBJ2-3	NA	13
CSGTSLGNQPQHF	TGCAGTGGTACTAGCCTGGGAAATCAGCCCCAGCATTTT	NA	TRBV20-1	TRBJ1-5	NA	13
CASSQAIGTEAFF	TGTGCCAGCAGCCAAGCGATTGGCACTGAAGCTTTCTTT	many	TRBV3-1	TRBJ1-1	NA	13
CASSCDRADTQYF	TGCGCCAGCAGCTGCGACCGCGCAGATACGCAGTATTTT	NA	TRBV5-1	TRBJ2-3	NA	13
CAISESVEQYF	TGTGCCATCAGTGAGTCGGTCGAGCAGTACTTC	many	TRBV10-3	TRBJ2-7	NA	11
CASSPNGGRKETQYF	TGTGCCAGCAGCCCCAACGGTGGCAGAAAAGAGACCCAGTACTTC	many	TRBV7-3	TRBJ2-5	NA	15
CASSGNSGGSTGELFF	TGCGCCAGCAGCGGGAATAGCGGGGGATCCACCGGGGAGCTGTTTTTT	many	TRBV5-1	TRBJ2-2	TRBD2	16
CAIRGKTGQGARGYTF	TGTGCCATACGAGGGAAAACGGGACAGGGGGCGCGGGGCTACACCTTC	many	TRBV12-3/TRBV12-4	TRBJ1-2	TRBD1	16
CAISKAGQVNNEQFF	TGTGCCATCAGTAAGGCGGGACAGGTAAACAATGAGCAGTTCTTC	many	TRBV10-3	TRBJ2-1	TRBD1	15
CASYRTTGDQYF	TGTGCCAGCTATCGCACTACGGGGGACCAGTACTTC	many	TRBV28	TRBJ2-5	NA	12
CASSPRAGASNSPLHF	TGCGCCAGCAGCCCCCGAGCTGGGGCGTCAAATTCACCCCTCCACTTT	many	TRBV4-1	TRBJ1-6	NA	16
CASIPGRDTGQETQYF	TGTGCCAGCATTCCCGGAAGGGACACTGGACAAGAGACCCAGTACTTC	many	TRBV28	TRBJ2-5	NA	16
CSVETLDPQDYYNEQFF	TGCAGCGTTGAAACCTTGGACCCCCAAGATTACTACAATGAGCAGTTCTTC	many	TRBV29-1	TRBJ2-1	NA	17
CASSLWQGPSGELFF	TGTGCCAGCAGCTTATGGCAGGGCCCTTCCGGGGAGCTGTTTTTT	many	TRBV11-2	TRBJ2-2	NA	15
CASSLNPQSQETQYF	TGTGCCAGCAGTTTAAACCCGCAGAGCCAAGAGACCCAGTACTTC	many	TRBV12-3/TRBV12-4	TRBJ2-5	NA	15
CSARGSGGSTDTQYF	TGCAGTGCTAGAGGAAGCGGGGGGAGCACAGATACGCAGTATTTT	many	TRBV20-1	TRBJ2-3	TRBD2	15
CASSLYSSQETQYF	TGCGCCAGCAGCTTGTACAGTAGCCAAGAGACCCAGTACTTC	many	TRBV5-1	TRBJ2-5	NA	14
CASSLGSYNSPLHF	TGCGCCAGCAGCCTGGGCTCCTATAATTCACCCCTCCACTTT	many	TRBV5-1	TRBJ1-6	NA	14
CAWSVRTDTGELFF	TGTGCCTGGAGTGTCAGGACCGACACCGGGGAGCTGTTTTTT	many	TRBV30	TRBJ2-2	NA	14
CSAISVNSPLHF	TGCAGTGCTATATCAGTCAATTCACCCCTCCACTTT	many	TRBV20-1	TRBJ1-6	NA	12
CSARDPGAEANEKLFF	TGCAGTGCTAGAGATCCTGGCGCAGAGGCTAATGAAAAACTGTTTTTT	many	TRBV20-1	TRBJ1-4	NA	16
CASSISSYEQYF	TGTGCCAGCAGTATCTCTAGCTACGAGCAGTACTTC	many	TRBV12-3/TRBV12-4	TRBJ2-7	NA	12
CSARDLLAGISTDTQYF	TGCAGTGCTAGAGATCTATTAGCGGGGATTAGCACAGATACGCAGTATTTT	many	TRBV20-1	TRBJ2-3	TRBD2	17
CASSPRDSEAFF	TGTGCCAGCAGCCCCAGGGACAGTGAAGCTTTCTTT	many	TRBV7-2	TRBJ1-1	TRBD1	12
CSANTVAGRTDTQYF	TGCAGTGCTAACACGGTTGCGGGGCGCACAGATACGCAGTATTTT	many	TRBV20-1	TRBJ2-3	NA	15
CASSQGDLDNSPLHF	TGCGCCAGCAGCCAGGGGGACCTTGATAATTCACCCCTCCACTTT	many	TRBV4-3	TRBJ1-6	NA	15
CASSQGTGRRTRSGANVLTF	TGTGCCAGCAGCCAAGGGACAGGCCGGCGGACGAGATCTGGGGCCAACGTCCTGACTTTC	NA	TRBV4-2	TRBJ2-6	TRBD1	20
CASSYWTGGFYNEQFF	TGTGCCAGCAGCTACTGGACAGGGGGGTTCTACAATGAGCAGTTCTTC	few	TRBV7-2	TRBJ2-1	TRBD1	16
CASSQVSTGEKGLFF	TGCGCCAGCAGCCAAGTAAGCACAGGTGAAAAAGGGCTGTTTTTT	many	TRBV4-3	TRBJ1-4	NA	15
CASSAGLAGAFYNEQFF	TGCGCCAGCAGCGCCGGACTAGCGGGGGCCTTCTACAATGAGCAGTTCTTC	many	TRBV5-1	TRBJ2-1	TRBD2	17
CAWCRGLTYEQYF	TGTGCCTGGTGCCGGGGTCTCACCTACGAGCAGTACTTC	many	TRBV30	TRBJ2-7	NA	13